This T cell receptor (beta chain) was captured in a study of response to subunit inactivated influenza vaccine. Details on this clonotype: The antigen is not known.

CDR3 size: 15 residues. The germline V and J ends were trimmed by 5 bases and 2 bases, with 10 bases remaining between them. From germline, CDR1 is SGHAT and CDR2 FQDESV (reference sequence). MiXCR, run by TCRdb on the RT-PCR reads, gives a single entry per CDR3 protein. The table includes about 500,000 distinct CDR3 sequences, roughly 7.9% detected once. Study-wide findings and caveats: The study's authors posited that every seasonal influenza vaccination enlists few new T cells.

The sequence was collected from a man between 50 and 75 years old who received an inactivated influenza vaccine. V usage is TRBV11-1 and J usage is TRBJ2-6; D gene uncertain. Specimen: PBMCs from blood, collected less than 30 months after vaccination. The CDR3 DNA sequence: TGTGCCAGCAGCCCCTTGGGCGCTGGGGCCAACGTCCTGACTTTC. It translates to CASSPLGAGANVLTF.